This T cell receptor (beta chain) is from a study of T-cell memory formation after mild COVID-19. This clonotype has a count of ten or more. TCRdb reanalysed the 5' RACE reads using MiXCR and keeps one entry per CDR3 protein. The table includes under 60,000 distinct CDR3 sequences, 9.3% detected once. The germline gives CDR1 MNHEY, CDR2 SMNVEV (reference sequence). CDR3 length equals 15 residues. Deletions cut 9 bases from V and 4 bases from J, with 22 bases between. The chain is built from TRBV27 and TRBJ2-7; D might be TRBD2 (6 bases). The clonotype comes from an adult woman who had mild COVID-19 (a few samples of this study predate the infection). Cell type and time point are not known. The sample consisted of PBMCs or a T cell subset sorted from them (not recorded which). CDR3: CASRRGGKSIYEQYF. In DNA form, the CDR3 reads TGTGCCAGTCGAAGGGGCGGGAAATCGATTTACGAGCAGTACTTC.